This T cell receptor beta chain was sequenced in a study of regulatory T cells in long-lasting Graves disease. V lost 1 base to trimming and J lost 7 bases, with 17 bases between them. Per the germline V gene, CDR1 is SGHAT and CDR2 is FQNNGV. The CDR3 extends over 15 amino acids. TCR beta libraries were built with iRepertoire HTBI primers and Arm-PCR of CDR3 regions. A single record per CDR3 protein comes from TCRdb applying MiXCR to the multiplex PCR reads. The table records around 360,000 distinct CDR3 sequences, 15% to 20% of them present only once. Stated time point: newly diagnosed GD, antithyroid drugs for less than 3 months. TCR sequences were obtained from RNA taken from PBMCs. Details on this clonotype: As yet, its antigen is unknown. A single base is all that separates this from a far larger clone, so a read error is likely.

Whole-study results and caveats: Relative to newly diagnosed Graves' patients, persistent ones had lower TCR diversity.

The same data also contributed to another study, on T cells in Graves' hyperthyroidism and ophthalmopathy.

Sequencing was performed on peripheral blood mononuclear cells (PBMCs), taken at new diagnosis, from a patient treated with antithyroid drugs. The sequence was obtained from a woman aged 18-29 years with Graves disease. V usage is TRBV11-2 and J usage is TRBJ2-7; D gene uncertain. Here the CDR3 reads CASSLVAQTYNEQYF. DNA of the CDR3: TGTGCCAGCAGCTTAGTAGCTCAGACTTACAATGAGCAGTACTTC. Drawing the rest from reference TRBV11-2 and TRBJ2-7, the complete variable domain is EAGVAQSPRYKIIEKRQSVAFWCNPISGHATLYWYQQILGQGPKLLIQFQNNGVVDDSQLPKDRFSAERLKGVDSTLKIQPAKLEDSAVYLCASSLVAQTYNEQYFGPGTRLTVT.